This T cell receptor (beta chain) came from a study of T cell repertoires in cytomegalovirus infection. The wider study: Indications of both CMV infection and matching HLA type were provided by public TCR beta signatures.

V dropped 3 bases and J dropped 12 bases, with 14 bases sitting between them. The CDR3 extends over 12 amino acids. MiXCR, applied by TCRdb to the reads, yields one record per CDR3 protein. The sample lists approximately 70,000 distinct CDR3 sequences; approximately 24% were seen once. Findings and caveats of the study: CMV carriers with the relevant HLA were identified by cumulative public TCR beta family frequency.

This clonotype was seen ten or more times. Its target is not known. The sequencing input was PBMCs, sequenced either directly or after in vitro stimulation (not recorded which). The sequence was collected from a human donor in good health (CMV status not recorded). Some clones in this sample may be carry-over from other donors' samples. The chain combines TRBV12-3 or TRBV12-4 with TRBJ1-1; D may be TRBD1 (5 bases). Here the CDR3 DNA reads TGTGCCAGCAGTTTGATCGGGACTTACCCTTTCTTT. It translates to CASSLIGTYPFF.